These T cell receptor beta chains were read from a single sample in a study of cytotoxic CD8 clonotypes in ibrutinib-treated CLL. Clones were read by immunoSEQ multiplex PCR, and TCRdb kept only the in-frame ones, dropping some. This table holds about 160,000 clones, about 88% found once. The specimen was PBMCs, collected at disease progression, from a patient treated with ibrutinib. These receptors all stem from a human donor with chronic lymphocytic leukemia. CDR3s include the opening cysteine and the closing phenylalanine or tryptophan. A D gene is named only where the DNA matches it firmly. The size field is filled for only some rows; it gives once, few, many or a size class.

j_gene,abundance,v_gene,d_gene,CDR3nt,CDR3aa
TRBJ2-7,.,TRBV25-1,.,TGTGCCAGCAGTACAGGCACACTAAACGAGCAGTACTTC,CASSTGTLNEQYF
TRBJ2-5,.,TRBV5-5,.,TGTGCCAGCAGCTTGGAGACCCAGTACTTC,CASSLETQYF
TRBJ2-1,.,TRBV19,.,TGTGCCAGTAGTATTTCGTCAGCGGGCTACAATGAGCAGTTCTTC,CASSISSAGYNEQFF
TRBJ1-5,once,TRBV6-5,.,TGTGCCAGCAGCCTCGAAAGCAATCAGCCCCAGCATTTT,CASSLESNQPQHF
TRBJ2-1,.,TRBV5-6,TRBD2,TGTGCCAGCAGCTTACAATCTAGCGGGATTTACAATGAGCAGTTCTTC,CASSLQSSGIYNEQFF
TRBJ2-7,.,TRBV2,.,TGTGCCAGCAGTGAAGAAGGGGTTGGTGCCTACGAGCAGTACTTC,CASSEEGVGAYEQYF
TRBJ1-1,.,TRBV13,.,TGTGCCAGCAGCTTAGCCACATCGTCTACTGAAGCTTTCTTT,CASSLATSSTEAFF
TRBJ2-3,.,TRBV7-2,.,TGTGCCAGCAGCCCAGACTACACAGATACGCAGTATTTT,CASSPDYTDTQYF
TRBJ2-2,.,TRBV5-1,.,TGCGCCAGCAGCTTGGGCGTAGCGGCGTCGGCCGGGGAGCTGTTTTTT,CASSLGVAASAGELFF
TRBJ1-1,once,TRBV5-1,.,TGCGCCAGCAGCTTGGCCGGGGAATCCACCGGAGCTTTCTTT,CASSLAGESTGAFF
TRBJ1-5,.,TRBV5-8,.,TGTGCCAGCAGCTTGGAGGGTTTTAGGTTGGGCAATCAGCCCCAGCATTTT,CASSLEGFRLGNQPQHF
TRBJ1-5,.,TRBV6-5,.,TGTGCCAGCAGTTACTCTGCCTGGGGGAATCAGCCCCAGCATTTT,CASSYSAWGNQPQHF
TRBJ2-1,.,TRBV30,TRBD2,TGTGCCTGGAGTGTTGGCGGGAGGCCCTTTGAGCAGTTCTTC,CAWSVGGRPFEQFF
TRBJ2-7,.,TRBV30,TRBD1,TGTGCCTGCACAGGGGTCAACGAGCAGTACTTC,CACTGVNEQYF
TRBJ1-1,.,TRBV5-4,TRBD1,TGTGCCAGCAGCCAGGGACAGTTGAACACTGAAGCTTTCTTT,CASSQGQLNTEAFF
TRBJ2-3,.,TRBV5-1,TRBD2,TGCGCCAGCAGCTGGCCTGAATTAGGGCTAGCGGGAGTGGAAACAGATACGCAGTATTTT,CASSWPELGLAGVETDTQYF
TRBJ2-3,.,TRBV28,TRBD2,TGTGCCAGCATTTCCTCGGTAGCGGGAGGCGAAGTCACAGATACGCAGTATTTT,CASISSVAGGEVTDTQYF
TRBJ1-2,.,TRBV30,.,TGTGCCTGGAGTGGAGGTGGAGGCCTGGAATTGTATGGCTACACCTTC,CAWSGGGGLELYGYTF
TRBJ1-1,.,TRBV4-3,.,TGCGCCAGCGGCCCAATTGAAGTCCCTAGGACTGAAGCTTTCTTT,CASGPIEVPRTEAFF
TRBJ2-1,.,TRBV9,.,TGTGCCAGCAGCGTAGATGCTGGTGAGCAGTTCTTC,CASSVDAGEQFF